The present TCR beta chain was sequenced within a study of blood T cell repertoires in COVID-19. Unmatched junction bases numbered 10, after V lost 4 bases and J lost 2 bases. CDR3 length: 16 amino acids. Germline loops: CDR1 SGHVS, CDR2 FQNEAQ. Method: immunoSEQ multiplex PCR; TCRdb's copy keeps in-frame clones and lacks some. The table has some 170,000 clones, 65% to 90% seen once. The V and J genes are TRBV7-8 and TRBJ2-7, with 8 bases that match TRBD1. This TCR was sampled from a man aged 50-59 years who had recovered from COVID-19. The sequencing sample was made of PBMCs or T cells enriched from blood (not recorded which). CDR3 bases: TGTGCCAGCAGCTCCCGAGACAGGGGATGGGCCTACGAGCAGTACTTC. It specifies CASSSRDRGWAYEQYF. The full variable domain, in which reference TRBV7-8 and TRBJ2-7 provide the parts outside the CDR3, is GAGVSQSPRYKVAKRGQDVALRCDPISGHVSLFWYQQALGQGPEFLTYFQNEAQLDKSGLPSDRFFAERPEGSVSTLKIQRTQQEDSAVYLCASSSRDRGWAYEQYFGPGTRLTVT.